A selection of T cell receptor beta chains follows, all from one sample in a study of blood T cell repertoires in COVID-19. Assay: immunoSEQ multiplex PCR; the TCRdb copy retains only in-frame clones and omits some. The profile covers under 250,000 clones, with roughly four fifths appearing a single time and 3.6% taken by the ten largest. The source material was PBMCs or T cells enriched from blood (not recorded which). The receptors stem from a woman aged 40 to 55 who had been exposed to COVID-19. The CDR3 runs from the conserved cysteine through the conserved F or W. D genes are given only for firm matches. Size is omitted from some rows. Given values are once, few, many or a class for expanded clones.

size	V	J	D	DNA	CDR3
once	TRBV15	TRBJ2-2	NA	TGTGCCACCAGCAGGGGCGCGGGGTGGACCGGGGAGCTGTTTTTT	CATSRGAGWTGELFF
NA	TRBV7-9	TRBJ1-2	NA	TGTGCCAGCAGCTCACCCGGTTTTGTGGACTATGGCTACACCTTC	CASSSPGFVDYGYTF
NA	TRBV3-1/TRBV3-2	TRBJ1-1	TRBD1	TGTGCCAGCAGCCCGGGACAGCCGAACACTGAAGCTTTCTTT	CASSPGQPNTEAFF
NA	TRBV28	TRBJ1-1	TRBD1	TGTGCCAGCAGTTGGACAGGGGATTTCGCTGAAGCTTTCTTT	CASSWTGDFAEAFF
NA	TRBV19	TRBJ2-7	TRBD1	TGTGCCAGTAGTATCCCGGGACAGGGAGGCGAGCAGTACTTC	CASSIPGQGGEQYF
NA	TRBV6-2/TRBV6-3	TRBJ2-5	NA	TGTGCCAGCAGCCGGGCGGGACAGAAAGAGACCCAGTACTTC	CASSRAGQKETQYF
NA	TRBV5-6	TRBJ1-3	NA	TGTGCCAGCAGCTTGCTATCTTCCGGGTTCGTTAACACCATATATTTT	CASSLLSSGFVNTIYF
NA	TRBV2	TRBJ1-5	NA	TGTGCCAGCAGTGCAGGGAGGGGATCCAGCAATCAGCCCCAGCATTTT	CASSAGRGSSNQPQHF
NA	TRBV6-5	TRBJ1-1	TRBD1	TGTGCCAGCAGTAGGCCGGGACAGCAAATTGGGGCTTTCTTT	CASSRPGQQIGAFF
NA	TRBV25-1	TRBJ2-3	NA	TGTGCCAGCAGTGAATACAGGGGGGCTACAGATACGCAGTATTTT	CASSEYRGATDTQYF
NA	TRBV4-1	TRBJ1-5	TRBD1	TGCGCCAGCAGCCAAGTAGCGGGGACAGGGGGCCGAAATCAGCCCCAGCATTTT	CASSQVAGTGGRNQPQHF
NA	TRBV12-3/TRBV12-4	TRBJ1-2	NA	TGTGCCAGCAGCCCCCTCACATCGTATGGCTACACCTTC	CASSPLTSYGYTF
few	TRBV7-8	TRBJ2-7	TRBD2	TGTGCCAGCAGCCCGCGGGGGTCCGAGCAGTACTTC	CASSPRGSEQYF
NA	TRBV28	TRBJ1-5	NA	TGTGCCAGCAGTTTGAAGGACAGAAAAAATCAGCCCCAGCATTTT	CASSLKDRKNQPQHF
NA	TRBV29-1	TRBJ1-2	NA	TGCAGCGTTGAAGCTATTCAGGGCTCAGTTGGCTACACCTTC	CSVEAIQGSVGYTF
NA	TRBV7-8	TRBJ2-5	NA	TGTGCCAGCAGCTTAGTTCTGGGAGGCTACGACCAAGAGACCCAGTACTTC	CASSLVLGGYDQETQYF
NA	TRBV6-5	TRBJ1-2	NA	TGTGCCAGCAGGCTGGGGGGAGAGGGCTATGGCTACACCTTC	CASRLGGEGYGYTF
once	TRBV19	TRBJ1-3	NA	TGTGCCAGTAGTATTCAGGGGACTGGAAACACCATATATTTT	CASSIQGTGNTIYF
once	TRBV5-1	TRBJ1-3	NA	TGCGCCAGCAGCTCAGGGAAAGCTGGAAACACCATATATTTT	CASSSGKAGNTIYF
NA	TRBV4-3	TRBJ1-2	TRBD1	TGCGCCAGCAGCCAAGGAGAAGGGGGCGTAAATGGCTACACCTTC	CASSQGEGGVNGYTF
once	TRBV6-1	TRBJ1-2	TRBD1	TGTGCCAGCAGTGAGGGCAGGGGGCCCTATGGCTACACCTTC	CASSEGRGPYGYTF
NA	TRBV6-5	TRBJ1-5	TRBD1	TGTGCCAGCAATACAGGGGGACTCAATCAGCCCCAGCATTTT	CASNTGGLNQPQHF
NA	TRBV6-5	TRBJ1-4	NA	TGTGCCAGCAGTTACTCTGGGGCAGTCGGTGAAAAACTGTTTTTT	CASSYSGAVGEKLFF
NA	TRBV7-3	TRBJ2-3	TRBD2	TGTGCCAGCAGCTTAACAGCCAACCCTGGGACTAGCGGGGGGGCGAGAGATACGCAGTATTTT	CASSLTANPGTSGGARDTQYF
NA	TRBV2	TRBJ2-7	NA	TGTGCCAGCCTTGGGGGCGGCTACGAGCAGTACTTC	CASLGGGYEQYF
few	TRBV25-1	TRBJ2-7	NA	TGTGCCAGCAGTGGTGGGGACACCCCCTACGAGCAGTACTTC	CASSGGDTPYEQYF
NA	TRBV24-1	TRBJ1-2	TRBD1	TGTGCCACCAGTGACTCAACAGGGGACCGTGGCTACACCTTC	CATSDSTGDRGYTF
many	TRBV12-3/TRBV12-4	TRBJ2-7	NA	TGTGCCACAGGTTCCACCTACGAGCAGTACTTC	CATGSTYEQYF
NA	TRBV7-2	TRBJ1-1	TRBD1	TGTGCCAGCAGCTTAGCGGACAGGCCCACTGAAGCTTTCTTT	CASSLADRPTEAFF
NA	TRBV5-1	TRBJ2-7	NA	TGCGCCAGCAGCTTGGGGCCATCCGAGCAGTACTTC	CASSLGPSEQYF